The present T cell receptor beta chain was sequenced within a study of blood T cell repertoires in COVID-19 (dated by TCRdb to about 2020). With respect to the entire study: Collaborator samples came from the United States, Italy and Spain and covered acute and convalescent phases of COVID-19. Sample metadata almost always included a de-identified subject ID, COVID-19 status, age in years and sex. HLA class I and class II types, where available, came from metadata supplied by the sample provider rather than from assay-based typing. The dataset comprised deeply sampled blood TCRbeta repertoires from subjects exposed to, actively infected with, or recovered from COVID-19. Samples came from the ongoing ImmuneRACE study (first 160 participants) plus 1,254 subjects from 6 global collaborators. The material from the prospective study consisted of cDNA or gDNA derived from T cells, B-cell-depleted T cells, or PBMCs. A freely available public database, intended as a resource for researchers studying the immune response to SARS-CoV-2, is where the repertoires were released. General conclusions and limits of the study: The quantity of clinical and demographic metadata differed by source and by participant and was supplied without curation.

TCRbeta CDR3 regions were amplified from genomic DNA by means of the immunoSEQ Assay, a bias-controlled multiplex PCR. For the original study's pipeline: The number of nucleated cells in each sample was estimated from the amplification of reference gene primers within the assay. Sequence reads were collapsed and filtered to measure the absolute abundance of every unique TCRbeta CDR3 rearrangement. For each sample, productive Simpson clonality was calculated as the square root of Simpson's diversity index across productive rearrangements. TCRdb holds this immuneACCESS table with in-frame rearrangements only. Some clones are missing; in checked studies, unresolved V genes explain under half, and the rest has no known cause. D and trimming come from the DNA, and the V and J calls and clone size come from that table. This sample is represented by roughly 350,000 clones; about 90% of them were singletons. Jointly, the top ten make up about 6.3% of the sample.

In Seattle, one collaborating source enrolled patients while the infection was active and tracked those patients longitudinally over the course of disease. Each collaborating institution followed its own protocols to collect whole blood in K2EDTA tubes. For TCRbeta analysis, collaborators shipped samples in one of three forms: frozen whole blood, isolated PBMCs, or DNA extracted from either of those sample types. There are a few counts of this clone. Its cognate antigen has yet to be identified. Qualities for individual bases were not recorded, and no much larger clone is one base off. This sample includes further DNA sequences coding for the same CDR3. Counted from cysteine to phenylalanine, this CDR3 has 15 amino acids. Only the CDR3 DNA is retained, 45 bases long and in frame from the first base. CDR1 and CDR2, per the germline V gene (reference sequence), are DFQATT and SNEGSKA. V was cut back by 3 bases and J by 0 bases, leaving a gap of 9 bases between them.

The rearranged segments are TRBV20-1 and TRBJ1-6; TRBD1 is a possible D gene, resting on 6 matching bases. This clonotype was obtained from a woman between 45 and 65 years old with COVID-19, enrolled during active disease. The sample was peripheral blood. The CDR3 region has the sequence CSASQGSSYNSPLHF. The nucleotide sequence is given as TGCAGTGCTAGTCAGGGGAGCTCCTATAATTCACCCCTCCACTTT.